The rows below give T cell receptor beta chains drawn from one sample of a study of CD8 T cells in Susac syndrome. Each CDR3 protein gets one entry after TCRdb re-called the immunoSEQ multiplex PCR reads with MiXCR. The data hold approximately 71,000 distinct CDR3 sequences, with 96% observed a single time. Sequencing was done on a sample of CD4+ T cells from PBMCs. The receptors were sampled from a human donor with multiple sclerosis. Both conserved end residues are part of each CDR3. D genes are given only for firm matches. Clone size is not always given. Where it is, it says once, few, many or a class for expanded clones.

>TRBJ2-1|-|-|TRBV2
TGTGCCAGCAGATCGGGGGACCTCTCCTACAATGAGCAGTTCTTC
CASRSGDLSYNEQFF
>TRBJ1-4|-|-|TRBV25-1
TGTGCCAGCAGTGTGGCAACTAATGAAAAACTGTTTTTT
CASSVATNEKLFF
>TRBJ2-3|TRBD1|-|TRBV24-1
TGTGCCACCAGTGATCCAACAGGGGGCACAGATACGCAGTATTTT
CATSDPTGGTDTQYF
>TRBJ1-5|-|-|TRBV7-2
TGTGCCAGCAGTCCGTCGGGGGCCAGCAATCAGCCCCAGCATTTT
CASSPSGASNQPQHF
>TRBJ2-5|-|-|TRBV4-1
TGCGCCAGCAGCCAGGAGGTCGGGGGGCGGGAGACCCAGTACTTC
CASSQEVGGRETQYF
>TRBJ2-5|TRBD1|-|TRBV12-3/TRBV12-4
TGTGCCAGCAGTCGAGGACAGGGGGCGCCGGAGACCCAGTACTTC
CASSRGQGAPETQYF
>TRBJ2-4|TRBD1|-|TRBV6-2/TRBV6-3
TGTGCCAGCAGTTCGACAGGGGTAAACATTCAGTACTTC
CASSSTGVNIQYF
>TRBJ2-5|-|-|TRBV2
TGTGCCAGCAGAGGGGGAGCGGAGACCCAGTACTTC
CASRGGAETQYF
>TRBJ1-2|-|-|TRBV11-2
TGTGCCAGCAGCTCCCATAGTGGCTACACCTTC
CASSSHSGYTF
>TRBJ1-2|TRBD1|-|TRBV7-2
TGTGCCAGCAGCTCCTCGGGACAGGGCTACTATGGCTACACCTTC
CASSSSGQGYYGYTF
>TRBJ2-7|-|-|TRBV30
TGTGCCTGGAGTGTTGGAGGGACGGATAACGAGCAGTACTTC
CAWSVGGTDNEQYF
>TRBJ1-1|-|-|TRBV12-3/TRBV12-4
TGTGCCAGCAGTTTAGTGGGAAACACTGAAGCTTTCTTT
CASSLVGNTEAFF
>TRBJ2-7|TRBD1|-|TRBV28
TGTGCCACCCGGGACAGGGTTTACGAGCAGTACTTC
CATRDRVYEQYF
>TRBJ1-2|-|-|TRBV25-1
TGTGCCAGCAGTCGAAGGGACTTGGACTCCTATGGCTACACCTTC
CASSRRDLDSYGYTF
>TRBJ1-6|TRBD1|-|TRBV20-1
TGCAGTGCGATGACAGGGGATTCACCCCTCCACTTT
CSAMTGDSPLHF
>TRBJ2-3|-|-|TRBV29-1
TGCAGCGGGGCGGGACCTGATACGCAGTATTTT
CSGAGPDTQYF
>TRBJ2-5|TRBD2|-|TRBV7-7
TGTGCTAGCAGCCCGATAGCGGGGCAAGAGACCCAGTACTTC
CASSPIAGQETQYF
>TRBJ1-5|-|-|TRBV20-1
TGCAGTGCTCAAAATGACAGAAATCAGCCCCAGCATTTT
CSAQNDRNQPQHF
>TRBJ2-1|-|few|TRBV19
TGTGCCAGTAGTGCGGCCTCCGCGGTGGAGCAGTTCTTC
CASSAASAVEQFF
>TRBJ2-7|TRBD1|-|TRBV29-1
TGCAGCGTTACAACAGGGGGCGCGTCCCACGAGCAGTACTTC
CSVTTGGASHEQYF
>TRBJ1-1|-|-|TRBV29-1
TGCAGCGTTCGACAGCTATTGAACACTGAAGCTTTCTTT
CSVRQLLNTEAFF
>TRBJ2-2|-|-|TRBV12-3/TRBV12-4
TGTGCCAGCAGTTTCGCAGGGCGACTCACCGGGGAGCTGTTTTTT
CASSFAGRLTGELFF
>TRBJ1-2|-|-|TRBV19
TGTGCCAGTAGCCCGAATCCCCTTTACGGCTACACCTTC
CASSPNPLYGYTF
>TRBJ2-2|-|-|TRBV7-9
TGTGCCAGCAGCTTTGCCACCGGGGAGCTGTTTTTT
CASSFATGELFF
>TRBJ2-2|TRBD1|-|TRBV29-1
TGCAGCGTTACACAGGGGTGGAACACCGGGGAGCTGTTTTTT
CSVTQGWNTGELFF
>TRBJ1-1|-|-|TRBV5-4
TGTGCCAGCAGCTTCGGTGCGGGCACTGAAGCTTTCTTT
CASSFGAGTEAFF
>TRBJ2-1|-|-|TRBV6-2/TRBV6-3
TGTGCCAGCGGCAGGGTCTGGTTCAATGAGCAGTTCTTC
CASGRVWFNEQFF
>TRBJ2-6|TRBD1|-|TRBV2
TGTGCCAGCCGGGACAGGGCTGGGGCCAACGTCCTGACTTTC
CASRDRAGANVLTF
>TRBJ2-7|TRBD2|-|TRBV3-1
TGTGCCAGCAGCCAAGTTTGGGCCAGCGGGGGCTCCTACGAGCAGTACTTC
CASSQVWASGGSYEQYF
>TRBJ1-2|TRBD1|-|TRBV13
TGTGCCAGCAGCACAGGGGGCCACTATGGCTACACCTTC
CASSTGGHYGYTF
>TRBJ2-7|-|-|TRBV29-1
TGCAGCGTTGTTCCGCAGGGAGTCCCCTACGAGCAGTACTTC
CSVVPQGVPYEQYF
>TRBJ2-7|-|-|TRBV20-1
TGCAGTGCGTCCGATATCAGAAATCAGTACTTC
CSASDIRNQYF
>TRBJ2-5|-|-|TRBV6-6
TGTGCCAGCAGGCCCGCGGGGGCCGGTGGTGAGACCCAGTACTTC
CASRPAGAGGETQYF
>TRBJ1-1|-|-|TRBV20-1
TGCAGTGCTAGAGGGGAGTTGGGCACTGAAGCTTTCTTT
CSARGELGTEAFF
>TRBJ1-2|-|-|TRBV12-3/TRBV12-4
TGTGCCAGCAGTTTAGGGACCGAGTATGGCTACACCTTC
CASSLGTEYGYTF
>TRBJ1-5|-|-|TRBV6-5
TGTGCCAGCAGGCCTCAGAGAAATAGCAATCAGCCCCAGCATTTT
CASRPQRNSNQPQHF
>TRBJ1-1|-|-|TRBV7-2
TGTGCCAGCAGCCCGAGCAGACAGGAAAGCACTGAAGCTTTCTTT
CASSPSRQESTEAFF
>TRBJ2-5|-|once|TRBV30
TGTGCCTGGGGGCGGGCCACCAGAGAGACCCAGTACTTC
CAWGRATRETQYF
>TRBJ2-5|-|once|TRBV5-1
TGCGCCAGCAGCTTCGAACCCTGGGCTAGTTTGGAGACCCAGTACTTC
CASSFEPWASLETQYF
>TRBJ1-2|-|-|TRBV3-1
TGTGCCAGCAGCCAATATGGGAATACTAACTATGGCTACACCTTC
CASSQYGNTNYGYTF
>TRBJ2-1|-|-|TRBV24-1
TGTGCCACCAGTGAAGGCAAAACGGGACAGCAGTTCTTC
CATSEGKTGQQFF
>TRBJ2-7|-|-|TRBV5-6
TGTGCCAGCAGCGGAGGACACGCGAATCCTGACGAGCAGTACTTC
CASSGGHANPDEQYF
>TRBJ1-2|-|-|TRBV7-2
TGTGCCAGCAGCCCAAGGCCGGGAGGCAACTATGGCTACACCTTC
CASSPRPGGNYGYTF
>TRBJ1-5|-|-|TRBV6-6
TGTGCCAGCAGTTACAGGGCAGTTAGCAATCAGCCCCAGCATTTT
CASSYRAVSNQPQHF
>TRBJ1-2|TRBD1|-|TRBV7-2
TGTGCCAGCAGCCCACAGACAGGGCCCTATGGCTACACCTTC
CASSPQTGPYGYTF
>TRBJ2-7|TRBD1|-|TRBV6-6
TGTGCCAGCAAGACCGGGACAGGTTCCTACGAGCAGTACTTC
CASKTGTGSYEQYF
>TRBJ2-1|TRBD1|-|TRBV7-2
TGTGCCAGCAGCTTCGCCGGGACAGTTTACAATGAGCAGTTCTTC
CASSFAGTVYNEQFF
>TRBJ1-1|-|-|TRBV5-1
TGCGCCAGCAGCTTCGGCAGAAGTATGAACACTGAAGCTTTCTTT
CASSFGRSMNTEAFF
>TRBJ2-5|TRBD1|-|TRBV7-2
TGTGCCAGCAGCTGGGGACAGCAAGAGACCCAGTACTTC
CASSWGQQETQYF
>TRBJ1-5|TRBD1|-|TRBV2
TGTGCCAGCAGCGGACAGGGGGAAGGTCAGCCCCAGCATTTT
CASSGQGEGQPQHF
>TRBJ2-3|-|-|TRBV7-9
TGTGCCAGCAGCCAGGGACAAGCCGCCACAGATACGCAGTATTTT
CASSQGQAATDTQYF